This entry lists 25 T cell receptor beta chains sequenced from one sample in a study of blood T cells in healthy people across ages. For the second PCR, which ran for about 6 to 11 cycles, a sample-barcoded 5' primer and a J-beta primer mix were used. Via MiXCR, TCRdb re-called the 5' RACE reads, giving one row per CDR3 protein. The repertoire holds about 680,000 distinct CDR3 sequences, with roughly 50% as singletons. Sequenced material: blood. The receptors shown here come from a woman aged 55-75 years in good health.

This clonotype was recorded only once. This rearrangement joins TRBV7-2 to TRBJ2-3; no firm D call. This CDR3 spans 15 amino acids. The ends were cut back, 0 bases at V and 1 base at J, with 8 bases in the middle. Germline values: CDR1 SGHTA, CDR2 FQGNSA. CDR3 protein: CASSLAPSRTDTQYF. CDR3 sequence (DNA): TGTGCCAGCAGCTTAGCTCCTTCCCGCACAGATACGCAGTATTTT.

The V and J genes are TRBV6-6 and TRBJ2-2, with D tentatively TRBD1 or TRBD2 (5 bases each). V lost 6 bases and J lost 6, with 11 bases in between. Germline loops: CDR1 MNHNY, CDR2 SVGAGI (reference sequence). There are 13 residues in the CDR3. The CDR3: CASSPEGSGELFF. CDR3 DNA sequence: TGTGCCAGCAGCCCCGAGGGGTCCGGGGAGCTGTTTTTT.

The chain links TRBV28 to TRBJ2-1, with D perhaps given as TRBD1 or TRBD2 (5 bases each). Trimming removed 3 bases from V and 12 bases from J, with 15 bases in between. Germline V gene sequence: CDR1 MDHEN, CDR2 SYDVKM. The CDR3 has 13 amino acids. In DNA, the CDR3 is TGTGCCAGCAGTTTGGGACGTCTGGGGGTGCAGTTCTTC. It yields the protein CASSLGRLGVQFF.

This clonotype has at least ten counts. The rearrangement uses TRBV5-1 and TRBJ2-1, with 7 bases identical to TRBD2. From germline, CDR1 is SGHRS and CDR2 YFSETQ. The CDR3 covers 15 residues. V was clipped by 0 bases and J by 0 bases; unmatched bases: 0. The CDR3 DNA follows: TGCGCCAGCAGCTTGGGCGGGAGCTCCTACAATGAGCAGTTCTTC. Translated, it gives CASSLGGSSYNEQFF.

The gene calls are TRBV7-2 and TRBJ2-5; 10 bases match TRBD2. CDR3 length equals 16 residues. Germline loops: CDR1 SGHTA, CDR2 FQGNSA. After removal of 5 bases from V and 11 bases from J, the junction contained 17 bases not matched to a gene. The CDR3: CASSRHGAGGDNEQYF. The CDR3 DNA is TGTGCCAGCAGCCGACATGGAGCGGGAGGGGACAATGAGCAGTACTTC.

A few counts support this clonotype. The chain employs TRBV4-3 and TRBJ2-1, with D unclear. The CDR3 extends over 12 amino acids. With 1 base removed from V and 9 bases from J, the gap between germline ends came to 7 bases. CDR1 and CDR2 from the germline V gene are LGHNA and YSLEER. DNA of the CDR3: TGCGCCAGCAGCCAAGGATCACGTGAGCAGTTCTTC. It yields the protein CASSQGSREQFF.

This chain joins TRBV20-1 and TRBJ2-7, with D perhaps TRBD1 (5 bases). Germline V gives CDR1 DFQATT, CDR2 SNEGSKA (reference sequence). The V and J ends lost 0 bases and 3 bases respectively, with 9 bases between them. The CDR3 contains 13 residues. This CDR3 reads CSAREDSYYEQYF. DNA for the CDR3: TGCAGTGCTAGAGAAGACAGTTACTACGAGCAGTACTTC.

Worth noting for this clonotype: The junction departs from germline at one end; a sequencing error may be responsible. The J gene is TRBJ2-1, the V gene TRBV11-2; D may be TRBD2 (6 bases). The CDR3 contains 14 residues. Germline V gene data show CDR1 as SGHAT and CDR2 as FQNNGV. CDR3 region: CASSLELASNVQFF. DNA of the CDR3: TGTGCCAGCAGCTTAGAACTAGCTAGCAATGTGCAGTTCTTC.

This clonotype was found a few times. The chain has TRBV28 and TRBJ2-1; 9 bases map to TRBD2. This CDR3 is built from 16 residues. The V segment lost 4 bases and the J segment 5 bases; nucleotides outside the gene matches: 9. CDR1 is MDHEN, CDR2 SYDVKM, per germline. CDR3 in amino acids: CASSSLAGSYNNEQFF. The CDR3 DNA sequence: TGTGCCAGCAGTTCCCTAGCGGGATCTTACAACAATGAGCAGTTCTTC.

The chain links TRBV6-5 to TRBJ1-4; D gene ambiguous. Trimming removed 8 bases at V and 1 base at J, with 11 bases between. Per germline, CDR1 MNHEY and CDR2 SVGAGI. The CDR3 has 14 residues. Here the CDR3 DNA reads TGTGCCAGCGGCCGAGGGTTAACTAATGAAAAACTGTTTTTT. Translated, it gives CASGRGLTNEKLFF.

The V gene is TRBV6-5, the J gene TRBJ2-1; the D gene is possibly TRBD2 (5 bases). The germline V and J ends were trimmed by 8 bases and 6 bases, with 17 bases remaining between them. The CDR3 loop spans 14 amino acids. Germline loops: CDR1 MNHEY, CDR2 SVGAGI. The CDR3 bases are TGTGCCAGCCAGCGGCAGGAGTATATCAATGAGCAGTTCTTC. Translated, it gives CASQRQEYINEQFF.

The chain combines TRBV20-1 with TRBJ1-2; TRBD1 aligns across 10 bases. Trimming removed 5 bases from V and 0 bases from J; junction bases left unmatched: 9. The CDR3 runs 16 residues. The germline V gene encodes CDR1 DFQATT and CDR2 SNEGSKA (reference sequence). CDR3 loop: CSAHGQGVSSNYGYTF. The CDR3 DNA reads as TGCAGTGCTCACGGACAGGGGGTTAGTTCTAACTATGGCTACACCTTC.

CDR3: CASRTPGTGYEQYF. The CDR3 coding sequence is TGTGCCAGCAGAACTCCCGGAACGGGCTACGAGCAGTACTTC. The chain links TRBV6-5 to TRBJ2-7; D uncertain. Germline CDR1 and CDR2: MNHEY and SVGAGI. The CDR3 contains 14 residues. Trimming left V 6 bases short and J 3 bases short, with 15 bases between.

The CDR3: CASSPQSGGHYEQYF. DNA for the CDR3: TGTGCCAGCTCACCACAAAGCGGGGGGCACTACGAGCAGTACTTC. V is TRBV18 and J is TRBJ2-7; TRBD2 agrees at 9 bases. J gave up 3 bases and V 1 base, and 4 bases lay outside the gene matches. Germline V gene sequence: CDR1 KGHSH, CDR2 LQKENI. The CDR3 sequence is 15 residues long.

This chain links TRBV7-9 with TRBJ2-7; D is ambiguous. The CDR3 length is 14 residues. Trimming removed 0 bases from V and 0 bases from J, with 6 bases in between. Germline lookup yields CDR1 SEHNR and CDR2 FQNEAQ (reference sequence). In nucleotides, the CDR3 is TGTGCCAGCAGCTTAGCGGAATTCTCCTACGAGCAGTACTTC. Its protein product is CASSLAEFSYEQYF.

J is TRBJ2-7 and V is TRBV20-1; TRBD2 matches 11 bases. The germline V gene has CDR1 DFQATT and CDR2 SNEGSKA (reference sequence). This CDR3 is 14 amino acids long. V dropped 5 bases and J dropped 4; count of bases not matched to a gene: 7. The CDR3 region has the DNA TGCAGTGCTGGTACTAGCGGGAGCTGGTACGAGCAGTACTTC. Translated: CSAGTSGSWYEQYF.

A few counts support this clonotype. The gene calls are TRBV7-2 and TRBJ2-7; perhaps D is TRBD1 or TRBD2 (5 bases each). The V end lost 5 bases, the J end lost 2 bases, and 19 bases lay between the germline ends. The CDR3 totals 16 residues. CDR1 is SGHTA, CDR2 FQGNSA, per germline. The CDR3 sequence: CASSPIGASPTYEQYF. In DNA, the CDR3 is TGTGCCAGCAGCCCCATCGGGGCTAGCCCGACCTACGAGCAGTACTTC.

This chain uses TRBV29-1 with TRBJ1-2, with TRBD1 as a possible D gene (5 bases). The V gene lost 7 bases and the J gene lost 7 bases, with 16 bases spanning the gap. Germline V gene sequence: CDR1 SQVTM, CDR2 ANQGSEA. This CDR3 is built from 12 residues. As DNA, the CDR3 is TGCAGCGCTGGCGCGGGACCGAGTGGCTACACCTTC. Protein: CSAGAGPSGYTF. Based on the CDR3 plus reference TRBV29-1 and TRBJ1-2, the full variable domain is SAVISQKPSRDICQRGTSLTIQCQVDSQVTMMFWYRQQPGQSLTLIATANQGSEATYESGFVIDKFPISRPNLTFSTLTVSNMSPEDSSIYLCSAGAGPSGYTFGSGTRLTVV.

The J gene is TRBJ2-2, the V gene TRBV20-1; D is tentatively TRBD1 or TRBD2 (6 bases each). V was clipped by 6 bases and J by 4 bases, with 18 bases between them. Looked up from germline, CDR1 is DFQATT and CDR2 is SNEGSKA (reference sequence). The CDR3 extends over 15 amino acids. CDR3 DNA sequence: TGCAGTGCGAGGGGGGTGGGACGAAGCACCGGGGAGCTGTTTTTT. Its translation: CSARGVGRSTGELFF.

This sequence joins TRBV15 and TRBJ2-1; D may match TRBD1 or TRBD2 (6 bases each). V was clipped by 2 bases and J by 3 bases, with 17 bases between them. This CDR3 comprises 17 residues. Per the germline V gene, CDR1 is LNHNV and CDR2 is YYDKDF (reference sequence). CDR3 DNA: TGTGCCACCAGCAGACAGCGCGGGACACTCAGCTACAATGAGCAGTTCTTC. This gives the protein CATSRQRGTLSYNEQFF.

This chain joins TRBV4-2 and TRBJ2-5, with D tentatively TRBD1 or TRBD2 (6 bases each). This CDR3 comprises 18 residues. CDR1 LGHNA and CDR2 YNFKEQ come from the germline V gene. V lost 1 base and J lost 0, with 18 bases in between. The chain's CDR3 is CASSQVPGTGAYQETQYF. DNA of the CDR3: TGTGCCAGCAGCCAAGTCCCCGGGACGGGGGCGTACCAAGAGACCCAGTACTTC.

This chain connects TRBV19 to TRBJ2-3; no definite D call. The V end was cut by 5 bases, the J end by 3 bases, with 18 bases between. This CDR3 is built from 16 residues. Germline CDR1 is LNHDA and CDR2 is SQIVND (reference sequence). The CDR3 loop is CASSPTGIVGTDTQYF. CDR3 nucleotides: TGTGCCAGTAGTCCCACTGGGATAGTGGGGACAGATACGCAGTATTTT. The full variable domain, completed using reference TRBV19 and TRBJ2-3, is DGGITQSPKYLFRKEGQNVTLSCEQNLNHDAMYWYRQDPGQGLRLIYYSQIVNDFQKGDIAEGYSVSREKKESFPLTVTSAQKNPTAFYLCASSPTGIVGTDTQYFGPGTRLTVL.

The rearrangement links TRBV21-1 to TRBJ2-7; TRBD2 is the table's D call and was not checked against the DNA. TRBV21-1 is shown as a pseudogene. CDR3 length: 16 residues. The CDR3 DNA sequence: TGTGCCAGCAGCAAAAAGGAGGGAAGGGCCGGGAACGAGCAGTACTTC. Amino acid sequence: CASSKKEGRAGNEQYF.

This clonotype was recorded a few times. The chain links TRBV3-1 to TRBJ1-4; 7 nucleotides match TRBD1. With V trimmed by 1 base and J by 5 bases, 4 bases remained unmatched. Germline V gene data show CDR1 as LGHDT and CDR2 as YNNKEL (reference sequence). The CDR3 totals 15 residues. This CDR3 reads CASSQGDRPNEKLFF. CDR3 bases: TGTGCCAGCAGCCAAGGGGACAGACCGAATGAAAAACTGTTTTTT.

This clonotype was picked up a small number of times. This rearrangement joins TRBV20-1 to TRBJ2-7; 11 bases agree with TRBD2. Trimming took 6 bases from V and 0 from J; bases not matched to a gene: 7. The CDR3 length is 15 residues. Germline V lookup: CDR1 DFQATT, CDR2 SNEGSKA (reference sequence). For the CDR3, the DNA is TGCAGTGCACCGGGACTAGCGGCCCTCTCCTACGAGCAGTACTTC. Translation gives CSAPGLAALSYEQYF.